The present entry profiles one T cell receptor beta chain with its context. Its recognized antigen is unknown. One base away there is no much larger clone; base qualities are not given. This entry is derived from a study of blood T cell repertoires in COVID-19 (dated by TCRdb to the early 2020s). Context from the whole study: Samples covering the acute and convalescent phases of COVID-19 were provided by collaborators in the United States, Italy and Spain. The prospective study material was composed of cDNA or gDNA derived from T cells, B-cell-depleted T cells, or PBMCs. Subjects who had been exposed to COVID-19, were actively infected with it, or had recovered from it provided the deeply sampled blood TCRbeta repertoires that made up the dataset. The repertoires were released in a freely available public database meant as a resource for research on the immune response to SARS-CoV-2. The samples were drawn from the first 160 participants of the ongoing ImmuneRACE study and from roughly 1,300 subjects provided by 6 global collaborators. Sample metadata almost always included a de-identified subject ID, COVID-19 status, age in years and sex. Where available, HLA class I and class II types were taken from metadata supplied by the sample provider and were not determined by assay-based typing.

TCRbeta CDR3 regions were amplified from genomic DNA by means of the immunoSEQ Assay, a bias-controlled multiplex PCR. The original methods were these. The number of nucleated cells in each sample was estimated from the amplification of reference gene primers within the assay. To quantify the absolute abundance of each unique TCRbeta CDR3 rearrangement, sequence reads were collapsed and filtered. For each sample, productive Simpson clonality was calculated as the square root of Simpson's diversity index over productive rearrangements. TCRdb took over this immuneACCESS table, retaining in-frame rearrangements with V and J assigned. Such tables are incomplete; in checked studies, under half of the missing clones stem from an unresolved V gene, and the remainder is unexplained. The V and J calls and clone size are taken from that table; D and trimming were inferred from the DNA. This sample comprises approximately 320,000 clones, roughly 85% of them detected only once. Of the sample, around 7.2% falls within the top ten clones.

Summary of the overall study and its limitations: The amount of clinical and demographic metadata varied by source and participant and was provided uncurated.

Whole blood was collected in K2EDTA tubes by collaborating institutions according to the institutions' own protocols. Collaborator samples were shipped for TCRbeta analysis as frozen whole blood, isolated PBMCs, or DNA extracted from either sample type. The sequence derives from a human donor in a cohort sampled during active COVID-19. Sequenced sample: peripheral blood.

The CDR3 loop reads CASTETERVYYGYTF. The DNA reads TGTGCCAGCACTGAGACAGAAAGGGTGTACTATGGCTACACCTTC. The rearrangement joined TRBV2 to TRBJ1-2; perhaps TRBD1 is the D gene, with 5 bases matching. Reading from cysteine to phenylalanine, the CDR3 counts 15 amino acids. Only the CDR3 part of the read is kept: 45 bases, read in frame from the first base. The germline V gene gives CDR1 as SNHLY and CDR2 as FYNNEI. At the junction V is shortened by 7 bases and J by 3 bases, with 18 bases in between.